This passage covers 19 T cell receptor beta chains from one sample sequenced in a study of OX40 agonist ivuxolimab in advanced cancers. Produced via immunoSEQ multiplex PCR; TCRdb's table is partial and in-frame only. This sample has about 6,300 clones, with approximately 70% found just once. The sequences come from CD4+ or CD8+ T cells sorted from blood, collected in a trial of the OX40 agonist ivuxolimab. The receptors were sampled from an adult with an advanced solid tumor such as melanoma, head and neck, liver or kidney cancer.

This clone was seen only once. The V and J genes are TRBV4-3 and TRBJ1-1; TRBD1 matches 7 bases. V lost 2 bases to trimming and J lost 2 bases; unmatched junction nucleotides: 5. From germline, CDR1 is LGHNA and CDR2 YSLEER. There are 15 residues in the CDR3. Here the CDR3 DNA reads TGCGCCAGCAGCCAACTCCGGGACAGCAACACTGAAGCTTTCTTT. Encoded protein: CASSQLRDSNTEAFF.

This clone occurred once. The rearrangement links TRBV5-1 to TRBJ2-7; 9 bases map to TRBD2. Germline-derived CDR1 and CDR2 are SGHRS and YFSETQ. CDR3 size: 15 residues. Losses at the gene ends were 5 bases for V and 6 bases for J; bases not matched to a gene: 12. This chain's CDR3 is CASRPSSGAFPEQYF. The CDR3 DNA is TGCGCCAGCAGACCCTCTAGCGGGGCTTTTCCCGAGCAGTACTTC.

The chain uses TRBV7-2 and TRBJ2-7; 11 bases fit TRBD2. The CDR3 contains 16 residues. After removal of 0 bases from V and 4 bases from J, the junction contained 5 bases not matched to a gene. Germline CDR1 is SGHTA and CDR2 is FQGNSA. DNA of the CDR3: TGTGCCAGCAGCTTAGCGATAGCGGGAGGGTTTTACGAGCAGTACTTC. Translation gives CASSLAIAGGFYEQYF.

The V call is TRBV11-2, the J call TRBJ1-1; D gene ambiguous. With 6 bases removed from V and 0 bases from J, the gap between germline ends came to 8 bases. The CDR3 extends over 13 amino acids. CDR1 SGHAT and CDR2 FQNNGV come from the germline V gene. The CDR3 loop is CASRSRVNTEAFF. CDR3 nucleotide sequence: TGTGCCAGCAGAAGTAGGGTGAACACTGAAGCTTTCTTT.

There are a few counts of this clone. The CDR3 protein is CASSETTTDTQYF. Here the CDR3 DNA reads TGTGCCAGCAGTGAAACAACCACAGATACGCAGTATTTT. The V call is TRBV2, the J call TRBJ2-3; D is unclear. Germline CDR1 SNHLY, CDR2 FYNNEI. Trimming removed 2 bases at V and 2 bases at J, with 5 bases between. CDR3 length: 13 residues.

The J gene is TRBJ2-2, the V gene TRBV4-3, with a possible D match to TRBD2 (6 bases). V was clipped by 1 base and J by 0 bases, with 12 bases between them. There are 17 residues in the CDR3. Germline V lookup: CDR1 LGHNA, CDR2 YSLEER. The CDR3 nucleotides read TGCGCCAGCAGCCAAGGGGCGGGGAGCGCGAACACCGGGGAGCTGTTTTTT. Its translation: CASSQGAGSANTGELFF.

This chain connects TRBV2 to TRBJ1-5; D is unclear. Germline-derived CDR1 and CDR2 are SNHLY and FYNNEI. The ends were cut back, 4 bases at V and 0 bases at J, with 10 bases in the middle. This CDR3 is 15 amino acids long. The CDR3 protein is CASSAAGVSNQPQHF. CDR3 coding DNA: TGTGCCAGCAGTGCCGCAGGTGTTAGCAATCAGCCCCAGCATTTT.

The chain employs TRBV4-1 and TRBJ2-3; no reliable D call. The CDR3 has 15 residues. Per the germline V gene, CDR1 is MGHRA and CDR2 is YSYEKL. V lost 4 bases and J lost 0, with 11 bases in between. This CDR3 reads CASSPGRPSTDTQYF. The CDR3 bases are TGCGCCAGCAGCCCCGGTCGGCCTAGCACAGATACGCAGTATTTT.

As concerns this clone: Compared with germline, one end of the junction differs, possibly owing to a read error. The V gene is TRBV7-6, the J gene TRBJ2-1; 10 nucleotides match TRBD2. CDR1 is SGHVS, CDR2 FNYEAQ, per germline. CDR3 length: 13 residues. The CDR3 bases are TGTGCCAGCAGCCTAGCGGGAGTCAATGAGCAGTTCTTC. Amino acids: CASSLAGVNEQFF.

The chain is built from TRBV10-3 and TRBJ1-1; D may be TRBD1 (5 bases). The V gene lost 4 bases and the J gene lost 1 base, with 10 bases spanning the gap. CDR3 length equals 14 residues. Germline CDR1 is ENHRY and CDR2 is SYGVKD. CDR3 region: CAISGGGTNTEAFF. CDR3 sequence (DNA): TGTGCCATCAGTGGGGGGGGAACGAACACTGAAGCTTTCTTT.

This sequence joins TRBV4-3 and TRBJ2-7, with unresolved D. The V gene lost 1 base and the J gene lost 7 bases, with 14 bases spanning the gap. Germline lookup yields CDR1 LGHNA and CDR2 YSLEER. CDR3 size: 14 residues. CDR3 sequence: CASSQGPGHAEQYF. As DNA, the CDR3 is TGCGCCAGCAGCCAAGGACCGGGCCACGCGGAGCAGTACTTC.

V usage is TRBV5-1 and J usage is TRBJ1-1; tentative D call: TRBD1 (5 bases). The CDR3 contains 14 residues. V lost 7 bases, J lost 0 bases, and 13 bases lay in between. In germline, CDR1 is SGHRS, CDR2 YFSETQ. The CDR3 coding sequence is TGCGCCAGCCACCACGGGACGATGAACACTGAAGCTTTCTTT. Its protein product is CASHHGTMNTEAFF.

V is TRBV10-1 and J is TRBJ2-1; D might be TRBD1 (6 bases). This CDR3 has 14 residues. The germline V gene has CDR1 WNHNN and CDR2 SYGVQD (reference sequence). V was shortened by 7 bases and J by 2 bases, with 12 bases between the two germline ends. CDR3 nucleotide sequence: TGCGCCAGCACCGACAGGATCGCCTACAATGAGCAGTTCTTC. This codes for CASTDRIAYNEQFF.

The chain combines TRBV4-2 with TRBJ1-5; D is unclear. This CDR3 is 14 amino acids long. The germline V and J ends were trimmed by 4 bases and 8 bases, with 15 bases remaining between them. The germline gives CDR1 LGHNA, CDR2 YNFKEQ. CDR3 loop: CASSPGPYHEPQHF. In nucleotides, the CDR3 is TGTGCCAGCAGCCCTGGACCTTATCATGAGCCCCAGCATTTT.

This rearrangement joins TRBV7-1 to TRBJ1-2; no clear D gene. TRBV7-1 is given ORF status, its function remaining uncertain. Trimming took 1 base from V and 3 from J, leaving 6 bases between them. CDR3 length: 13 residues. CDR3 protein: CASSSGPYYGYTF. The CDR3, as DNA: TGTGCCAGCAGCTCAGGACCATACTATGGCTACACCTTC.

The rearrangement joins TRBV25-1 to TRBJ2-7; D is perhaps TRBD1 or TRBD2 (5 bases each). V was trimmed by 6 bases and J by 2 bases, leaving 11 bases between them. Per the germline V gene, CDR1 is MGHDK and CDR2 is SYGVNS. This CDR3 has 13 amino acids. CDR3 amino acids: CASSPGRPYEQYF. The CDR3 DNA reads TGTGCCAGCAGCCCGGGACGTCCCTACGAGCAGTACTTC.

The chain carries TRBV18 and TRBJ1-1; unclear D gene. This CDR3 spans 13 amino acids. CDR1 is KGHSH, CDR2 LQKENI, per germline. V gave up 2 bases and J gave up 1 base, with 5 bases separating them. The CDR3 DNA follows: TGTGCCAGCTCACCAACTCAGAACACTGAAGCTTTCTTT. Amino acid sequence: CASSPTQNTEAFF.

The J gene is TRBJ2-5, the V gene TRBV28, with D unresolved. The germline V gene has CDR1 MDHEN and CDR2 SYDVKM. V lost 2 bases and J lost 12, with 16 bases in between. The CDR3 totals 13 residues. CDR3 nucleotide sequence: TGTGCCAGCAGTTTAGGCCTAACTACCCCGGAGTACTTC. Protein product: CASSLGLTTPEYF.

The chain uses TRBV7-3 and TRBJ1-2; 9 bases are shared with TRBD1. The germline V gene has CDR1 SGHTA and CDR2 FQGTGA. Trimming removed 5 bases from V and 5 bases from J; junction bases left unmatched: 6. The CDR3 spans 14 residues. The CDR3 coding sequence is TGTGCCAGCAGCACGGGACAGGGACCTTATGGCTACACCTTC. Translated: CASSTGQGPYGYTF.